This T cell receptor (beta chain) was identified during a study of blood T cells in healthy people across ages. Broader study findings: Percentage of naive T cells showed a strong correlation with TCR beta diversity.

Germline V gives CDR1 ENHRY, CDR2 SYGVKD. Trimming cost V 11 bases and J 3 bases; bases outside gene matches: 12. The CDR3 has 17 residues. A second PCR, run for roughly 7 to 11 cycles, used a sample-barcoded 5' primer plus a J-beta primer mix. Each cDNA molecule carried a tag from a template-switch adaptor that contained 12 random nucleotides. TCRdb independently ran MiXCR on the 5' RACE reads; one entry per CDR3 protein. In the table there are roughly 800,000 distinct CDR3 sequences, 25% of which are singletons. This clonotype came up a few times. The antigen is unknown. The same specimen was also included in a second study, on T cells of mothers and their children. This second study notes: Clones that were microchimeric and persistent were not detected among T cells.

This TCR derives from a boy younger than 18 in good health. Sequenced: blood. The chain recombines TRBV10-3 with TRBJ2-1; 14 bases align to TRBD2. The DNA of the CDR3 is TGTGCCGTTGGCGGGACTAGCGGGGGCCCGATCTACAATGAGCAGTTCTTC. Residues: CAVGGTSGGPIYNEQFF.